These 21 T cell receptor beta chains came from one sample sequenced in a study of T-cell memory formation after mild COVID-19. TCRdb fed the 5' RACE reads into MiXCR, producing one record per CDR3 protein. This table holds about 400,000 distinct CDR3 sequences, 23% found once. What was sequenced was PBMCs or a T cell subset sorted from them (not recorded which). The receptors stem from an adult woman who had mild COVID-19 (a few samples of this study predate the infection). Cell type and time point are not known.

The rearrangement joins TRBV4-3 to TRBJ2-3; D is possibly TRBD2 (6 bases). V lost 3 bases and J lost 5, with 12 bases in between. Germline V gene sequence: CDR1 LGHNA, CDR2 YSLEER. The CDR3 has 14 residues. The CDR3 protein is CASSQGLMGDTQYF. The CDR3 DNA is TGCGCCAGCAGCCAGGGACTCATGGGAGATACGCAGTATTTT.

The table lists this clonotype with a few counts. The chain joins TRBV20-1 to TRBJ1-1; 8 bases fit TRBD1. The V gene's germline CDR1 is DFQATT and CDR2 SNEGSKA (reference sequence). The CDR3 is made up of 15 amino acids. The V gene end was trimmed by 0 bases and the J gene end by 5 bases; junction bases not matched to a gene: 8. CDR3 amino acids: CSAREQDRVRTEAFF. The DNA for the CDR3 is TGCAGTGCTAGAGAGCAGGACAGGGTCAGGACTGAAGCTTTCTTT.

The rearrangement uses TRBV11-3 and TRBJ2-3, with 7 bases matching TRBD1. Germline V gene lookup returns CDR1 SGHNT and CDR2 YENEEA. Trimming cost V 4 bases and J 10 bases; bases outside gene matches: 14. This CDR3 has 15 amino acids. The CDR3 nucleotides are TGTGCCAGCAGCTCGGACAGGTACACCATAGGTTCGCAGTATTTT. Residues: CASSSDRYTIGSQYF.

In its sample, this clonotype was seen a few times. This chain connects TRBV12-3 or TRBV12-4 to TRBJ1-5; 9 positions match TRBD1. V shed 1 base, J shed 7 bases, and the junction held 8 bases outside the gene matches. CDR3 length: 16 amino acids. In DNA form, the CDR3 reads TGTGCCAGCAGTTTAGTACAAGGGACAGGGAAACAGCCCCAGCATTTT. It is translated as CASSLVQGTGKQPQHF.

This clonotype showed up just a few times. DNA for the CDR3: TGTGCCAGCAGCCAATTTGAGTCTGGGGCCAACGTCCTGACTTTC. Protein: CASSQFESGANVLTF. The chain is built from TRBV6-2 or TRBV6-3 and TRBJ2-6; D gene uncertain. CDR3 size: 15 residues. Germline CDR1 MNHEY, CDR2 SVGEGT. Trimming left V 6 bases short and J 1 base short, with 10 bases between.

In its sample, this clonotype was seen a few times. The chain employs TRBV6-2 or TRBV6-3 and TRBJ2-1, with D perhaps TRBD1 (5 bases). Germline V gene data show CDR1 as MNHEY and CDR2 as SVGEGT. With 8 bases removed from V and 10 bases from J, the gap between germline ends came to 15 bases. The CDR3 has 12 amino acids. CDR3 sequence (DNA): TGTGCCAGCCGGCGGACACTGAGCGAGCAGTTCTTC. It is translated as CASRRTLSEQFF.

The rearrangement joins TRBV9 to TRBJ1-1; D ambiguous. Germline V lookup: CDR1 SGDLS, CDR2 YYNGEE. V dropped 5 bases and J dropped 1 base, with 12 bases sitting between them. CDR3 length: 14 amino acids. CDR3 nucleotides: TGTGCCAGCAGTTCCAATCCTCGGAACACTGAAGCTTTCTTT. This translates into CASSSNPRNTEAFF.

The table lists this clonotype with a few counts. The chain is built from TRBV12-3 or TRBV12-4 and TRBJ1-2, with D unresolved. This CDR3 has 12 amino acids. Trimming pared 9 bases from V and 5 bases from J, leaving 13 bases between. The CDR3 reads CASRRVTYGYTF. The DNA for the CDR3 is TGTGCCAGTAGACGGGTAACTTATGGCTACACCTTC.

This clonotype was seen more than once but under ten times. The chain couples TRBV12-3 or TRBV12-4 to TRBJ2-2; D is unresolved. The CDR3 is 12 residues long. The V end lost 4 bases, the J end lost 6 bases, and 6 bases lay between the germline ends. CDR3 in DNA: TGTGCCAGCAGTTCTGGGTCCGGGGAGCTGTTTTTT. The encoded protein is CASSSGSGELFF.

This chain connects TRBV5-1 to TRBJ1-5; D unresolved. V was pared by 0 bases and J by 5 bases, with 12 bases between. The germline V gene has CDR1 SGHRS and CDR2 YFSETQ. This CDR3 comprises 15 residues. This CDR3 is CASSLANEDYQPQHF. The CDR3 DNA sequence: TGCGCCAGCAGCTTGGCCAACGAAGATTATCAGCCCCAGCATTTT.

There are a few counts of this clonotype. The genes are TRBV12-3 or TRBV12-4 and TRBJ2-1; D gene ambiguous. CDR3 length: 16 amino acids. Deletions cut 5 bases from V and 7 bases from J, with 21 bases between. CDR3 nucleotides: TGTGCCAGCAGTCCTCCTTCCCAGAGATTGTGGAATGAGCAGTTCTTC. It encodes CASSPPSQRLWNEQFF.

The chain couples TRBV2 to TRBJ1-1, with 8 positions matching TRBD1. J was trimmed by 10 bases and V by 3 bases; bases with no gene match: 7. The CDR3 totals 13 residues. Germline V gives CDR1 SNHLY, CDR2 FYNNEI. The CDR3 region has the DNA TGTGCCAGCAGTGAGCCCGACAGGGGAGGAGCTTTCTTT. Amino acid sequence: CASSEPDRGGAFF.

The chain links TRBV4-2 to TRBJ2-5, with 13 nucleotides matching TRBD2. CDR1 and CDR2 from the germline V gene are LGHNA and YNFKEQ. Trimming took 0 bases from V and 5 from J; bases not matched to a gene: 9. CDR3 length equals 18 residues. CDR3 nucleotide sequence: TGTGCCAGCAGCCAAGATCCCATCCAGGGACTAGCGGGGGAGACCCAGTACTTC. This translates into CASSQDPIQGLAGETQYF.

The rearrangement uses TRBV19 and TRBJ1-1, with D uncertain. The V end was cut by 9 bases, the J end by 2 bases, with 16 bases between. This CDR3 has 14 residues. Germline V lookup: CDR1 LNHDA, CDR2 SQIVND (reference sequence). CDR3 amino acids: CASHEDFGNTEAFF. CDR3 DNA sequence: TGTGCCAGCCACGAAGATTTCGGAAACACTGAAGCTTTCTTT.

The V gene is TRBV19, the J gene TRBJ2-5, with 12 bases fitting TRBD1. The CDR3 totals 15 residues. With V trimmed by 5 bases and J by 5 bases, 6 bases remained unmatched. CDR1 and CDR2 (germline): LNHDA, SQIVND (reference sequence). This CDR3 is CASSDPGQGAETQYF. CDR3 DNA sequence: TGTGCCAGTAGTGACCCGGGACAGGGGGCGGAGACCCAGTACTTC.

This clonotype turned up a few times. This chain uses TRBV4-1 with TRBJ1-2; TRBD1 is a possible D gene (5 bases). The CDR3 contains 15 residues. V dropped 1 base and J dropped 8 bases, with 17 bases sitting between them. Germline CDR1 reads MGHRA; CDR2 reads YSYEKL. CDR3 DNA: TGCGCCAGCAGCCAAGTAGCGCAGGGAACTGTGGGCTACACCTTC. This translates into CASSQVAQGTVGYTF.

The V and J genes are TRBV6-4 and TRBJ2-1, with D unclear. The V gene's germline CDR1 is MRHNA and CDR2 SNTAGT. The CDR3 sequence is 13 residues long. V lost 0 bases and J 2 bases, leaving 2 bases between the germline ends. The CDR3 loop is CASSDSAYNEQFF. CDR3 bases: TGTGCCAGCAGTGACTCGGCCTACAATGAGCAGTTCTTC.

This clonotype was picked up a small number of times. V and J are TRBV7-8 and TRBJ2-3; 10 positions agree with TRBD2. The CDR3 consists of 20 residues. Trimming removed 5 bases from V and 1 base from J; junction bases left unmatched: 18. The germline V gene encodes CDR1 SGHVS and CDR2 FQNEAQ. The CDR3 coding sequence is TGTGCCAGCAGCGACGCTTGGGGGAAACCCACTAGCGGGGGCACAGATACGCAGTATTTT. Translated, it gives CASSDAWGKPTSGGTDTQYF.

The chain joins TRBV12-3 or TRBV12-4 to TRBJ2-5, with 7 bases aligning to TRBD2. Unmatched junction bases numbered 8, after V lost 6 bases and J lost 4 bases. The CDR3 loop spans 14 amino acids. The CDR3 region has the DNA TGTGCCAGCAGCTCCGGACTAGACGTAGAGACCCAGTACTTC. As protein: CASSSGLDVETQYF.

This rearrangement joins TRBV18 to TRBJ1-6; 7 bases map to TRBD1. The germline CDR1 and CDR2 sequences are KGHSH and LQKENI. The V and J ends lost 6 bases and 9 bases, in that order; junction bases with no gene match: 8. This CDR3 is built from 14 residues. CDR3 sequence reads: CASSPGTEISPLHF. CDR3 in DNA: TGTGCCAGCTCCCCCGGGACAGAAATTTCACCCCTCCACTTT.

The chain links TRBV5-4 to TRBJ1-2; D unresolved. Deletions cut 0 bases from V and 4 bases from J, with 7 bases between. The CDR3 has 13 residues. Germline V gives CDR1 SGHNT, CDR2 YYREEE (reference sequence). The CDR3 region is CASSLDGGYGYTF. The CDR3 DNA sequence: TGTGCCAGCAGCTTGGATGGAGGCTATGGCTACACCTTC.